This TCR beta chain appears in the sequencing data of a study of preoperative IRX-2 immunotherapy in early breast cancer. TCRdb keeps only in-frame clones here, not all; method: immunoSEQ multiplex PCR. This repertoire shows around 40,000 clones, about 95% found once; its top ten account for over 1.5%. Treatment indicated: preoperative locoregional IRX-2 cytokine immunotherapy. Preoperative locoregional IRX-2 cytokine immunotherapy was tested in the phase Ib source study. The V gene end was trimmed by 1 base and the J gene end by 5 bases; junction bases not matched to a gene: 4. The CDR3 is 15 amino acids. Germline V CDR1 and CDR2: LNHNV, YYDKDF (reference sequence).

The chain joins TRBV15 to TRBJ2-3, with TRBD2 identical over 9 bases. The sequence was collected from a human donor with breast cancer. The sample consisted of tumor tissue, taken after IRX-2 immunotherapy. The CDR3 loop is CATSRGGGRGDTQYF. Here the CDR3 DNA reads TGTGCCACCAGCAGAGGTGGCGGGAGGGGAGATACGCAGTATTTT.